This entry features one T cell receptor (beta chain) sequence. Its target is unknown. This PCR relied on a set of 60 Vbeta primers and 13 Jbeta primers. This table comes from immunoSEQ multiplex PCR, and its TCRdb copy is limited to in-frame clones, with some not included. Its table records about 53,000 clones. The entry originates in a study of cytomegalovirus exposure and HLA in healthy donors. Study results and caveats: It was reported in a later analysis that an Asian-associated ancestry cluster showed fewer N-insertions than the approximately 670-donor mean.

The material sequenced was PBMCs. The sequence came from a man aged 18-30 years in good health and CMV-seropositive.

As DNA, the CDR3 is TGTGCCAGCAGCCTCTATTCACCCGCAACTAATGAAAAACTGTTTTTT. Translated, it gives CASSLYSPATNEKLFF. V gene TRBV7-9 combines with J gene TRBJ1-4, with no clear D. The length of the CDR3 is 16 residues. The germline V and J ends were trimmed by 5 bases and 0 bases, with 13 bases remaining between them. Per the germline V gene, CDR1 is SEHNR and CDR2 is FQNEAQ (reference sequence).